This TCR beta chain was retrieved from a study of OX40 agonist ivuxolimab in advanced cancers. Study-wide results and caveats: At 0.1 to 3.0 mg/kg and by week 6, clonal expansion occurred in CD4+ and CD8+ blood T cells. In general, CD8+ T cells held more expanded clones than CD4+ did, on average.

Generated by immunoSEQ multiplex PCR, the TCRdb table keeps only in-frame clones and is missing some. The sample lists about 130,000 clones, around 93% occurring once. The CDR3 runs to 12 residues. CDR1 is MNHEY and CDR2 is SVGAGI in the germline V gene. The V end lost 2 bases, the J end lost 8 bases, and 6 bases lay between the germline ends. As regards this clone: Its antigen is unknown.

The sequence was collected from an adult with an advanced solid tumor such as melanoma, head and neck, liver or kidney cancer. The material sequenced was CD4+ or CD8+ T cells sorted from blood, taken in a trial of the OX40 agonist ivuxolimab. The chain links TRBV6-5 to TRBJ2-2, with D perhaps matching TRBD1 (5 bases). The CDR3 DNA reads TGTGCCAGCAGTTACGGGGCTGGGGAGCTGTTTTTT. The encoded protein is CASSYGAGELFF.